The 2 T cell receptor beta chains listed next were all sequenced from one sample in a study of cytomegalovirus exposure and HLA in healthy donors. This PCR relied on a set of 60 Vbeta primers and 13 Jbeta primers. Clones were read by immunoSEQ multiplex PCR, and TCRdb kept only the in-frame ones, dropping some. The sample lists some 140,000 clones; roughly 77% were seen once. The source material was PBMCs. The receptors derive from a man under 40 in good health.

This chain links TRBV11-3 with TRBJ2-7, with 10 bases aligning to TRBD2. Trimming at V came to 5 bases and at J to 2 bases, leaving 6 bases not matched to a gene. The germline V gene encodes CDR1 SGHNT and CDR2 YENEEA. This CDR3 region has 15 residues. CDR3: CASSHGLAGAYEQYF. CDR3 in DNA: TGTGCCAGCAGCCATGGGCTAGCGGGGGCCTACGAGCAGTACTTC.

This clone was seen just once. This chain links TRBV5-1 with TRBJ2-7; the match to TRBD1 covers 7 bases. V lost 0 bases to trimming and J lost 3 bases; unmatched junction nucleotides: 3. Germline CDR1 SGHRS, CDR2 YFSETQ. The length of the CDR3 is 14 residues. The CDR3 region is CASSLVGDSYEQYF. In nucleotides, the CDR3 is TGCGCCAGCAGCTTGGTGGGGGACAGCTACGAGCAGTACTTC.